This TCR beta chain was documented in a study of T cells after yellow fever vaccination. General study results and limits: A secondary response was less intense yet reached its peak sooner, at day 5 versus 15. The bulk population could contribute abundant contaminating clonotypes to FACS-sorted repertoires.

This clonotype was seen more than once but under ten times. What it recognizes is unknown. TCR cDNA, made by 5'RACE template switching, carried an added universal primer site and UMIs. TCRdb reprocessed the 5' RACE reads via MiXCR and lists one record per CDR3 protein. The sample lists about 220,000 distinct CDR3 sequences; 3% to 4% were seen once. The CDR3 spans 13 residues. V dropped 7 bases and J dropped 4 bases, with 11 bases sitting between them. The clonotype comes from a young man who received the YFV17D yellow fever vaccine. The sequencing here drew on CD4+ T cells sorted from PBMCs, taken 10 days after the yellow fever booster vaccination. This chain uses TRBV12-3 or TRBV12-4 with TRBJ1-3; tentative D call: TRBD1 (6 bases). The CDR3, as DNA: TGTGCCAGCATCAGGGGTTCCGGAAACACCATATATTTT. Protein product: CASIRGSGNTIYF.